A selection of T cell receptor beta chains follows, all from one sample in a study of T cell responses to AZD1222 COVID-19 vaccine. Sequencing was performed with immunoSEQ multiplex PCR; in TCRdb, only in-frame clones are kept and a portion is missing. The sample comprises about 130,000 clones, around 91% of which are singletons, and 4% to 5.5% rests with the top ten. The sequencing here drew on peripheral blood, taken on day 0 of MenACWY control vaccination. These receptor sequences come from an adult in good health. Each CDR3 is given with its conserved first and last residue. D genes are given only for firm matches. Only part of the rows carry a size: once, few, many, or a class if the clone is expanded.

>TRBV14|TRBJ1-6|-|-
TGTGCCAGCAGCCAAGATTTGCCAGGTCCTTCACCCCTCCACTTT
CASSQDLPGPSPLHF
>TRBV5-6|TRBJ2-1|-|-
TGTGCCAGCAGCTTGGTTCTAGGGGTAAAAGATGAGCAGTTCTTC
CASSLVLGVKDEQFF
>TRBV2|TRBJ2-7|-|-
TGTGCCAGCAGTGAAAGGCTAGGGTCCTACGAGCAGTACTTC
CASSERLGSYEQYF
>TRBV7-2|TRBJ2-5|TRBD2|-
TGTGCCAGCAGCTTATCGGGCGGGGGGACATCGATCCAGTACTTC
CASSLSGGGTSIQYF
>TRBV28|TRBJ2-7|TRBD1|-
TGTGCCAGCAGTTTAAGGTCAGGGGGTGTCTACGAGCAGTACTTC
CASSLRSGGVYEQYF
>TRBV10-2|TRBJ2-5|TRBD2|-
TGCGCCAGCCCCACCGCTAGCGGGGGGGGTCAAGAGACCCAGTACTTC
CASPTASGGGQETQYF
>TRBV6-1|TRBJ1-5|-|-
TGTGCCAGCAGTGAAGTGGCAGGGAGGCAGCCCCAGCATTTT
CASSEVAGRQPQHF
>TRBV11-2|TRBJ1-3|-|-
TGTGCCAGCAGCTCGGATTTCTCTGGAAACACCATATATTTT
CASSSDFSGNTIYF
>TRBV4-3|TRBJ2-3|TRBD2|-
TGCGCCAGCAGCCAAGATGCCGGACTAGCGGAAGATACGCAGTATTTT
CASSQDAGLAEDTQYF
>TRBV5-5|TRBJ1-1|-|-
TGTGCCAGCAGCTTGATAGTCACGAACACTGAAGCTTTCTTT
CASSLIVTNTEAFF
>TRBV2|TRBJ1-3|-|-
TGTGCCAGCAGCCCCGGACGGATCTCTGGAAACACCATATATTTT
CASSPGRISGNTIYF
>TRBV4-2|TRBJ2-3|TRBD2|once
TGTGCCAGCAGCCAAGTGGGGACTAGCGGGGCTAGCACAGATACGCAGTATTTT
CASSQVGTSGASTDTQYF
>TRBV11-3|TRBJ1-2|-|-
TGTGCCAGCAGCTCCCATCTCGGGAGAGGCTACACCTTC
CASSSHLGRGYTF
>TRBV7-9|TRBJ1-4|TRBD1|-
TGTGCCAGCAGCTTAGCAGGGGGCGGTGAAAAACTGTTTTTT
CASSLAGGGEKLFF
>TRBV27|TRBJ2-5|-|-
TGTGCCAGCAGCCGTCAAATTACAGGGAGGTATGAGACCCAGTACTTC
CASSRQITGRYETQYF
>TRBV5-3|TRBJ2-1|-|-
TGTGCCAGAAGCACCGCGGGGTACAATGAGCAGTTCTTC
CARSTAGYNEQFF
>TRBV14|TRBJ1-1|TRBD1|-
TGTGCCAGCAGCCACACGGGACAGCCGTACACTGAAGCTTTCTTT
CASSHTGQPYTEAFF
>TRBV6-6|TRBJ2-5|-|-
TGTGCCAGCAGTTACTCGTACGGTGGGAGAGGGGAGACCCAGTACTTC
CASSYSYGGRGETQYF
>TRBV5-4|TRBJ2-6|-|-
TGTGCCAGCAGCTTGGCCCCTCAGGGGTTCATTGGGGCCAACGTCCTGACTTTC
CASSLAPQGFIGANVLTF
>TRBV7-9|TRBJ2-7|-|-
TGTGCCAGCAGCTCCACCGGGCCAGGGCCTTCCGAGCAGTACTTC
CASSSTGPGPSEQYF
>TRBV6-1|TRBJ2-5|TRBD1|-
TGTGCCAGCAGTGAGGGACAGTGGGGGCTCCAAGAGACCCAGTACTTC
CASSEGQWGLQETQYF
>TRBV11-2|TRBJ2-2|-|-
TGTGCCAGCAGCCAGGTCCACCGCTCCACCGGGGAGCTGTTTTTT
CASSQVHRSTGELFF
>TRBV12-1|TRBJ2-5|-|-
TGTGCCAGCAGCTCCGACTATCATGGGGCCGGGACCCAGTACTTC
CASSSDYHGAGTQYF
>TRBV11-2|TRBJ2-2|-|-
TGTGCCAGCAGCCCCGGACAGGGAGGGACGGGGGAGCTGTTTTTT
CASSPGQGGTGELFF
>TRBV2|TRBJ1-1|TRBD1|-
TGTGCCAGCAGTGTGACAGGGGGATTTACTGAAGCTTTCTTT
CASSVTGGFTEAFF
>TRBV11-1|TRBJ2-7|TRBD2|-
TGTGCCAGCAGCTTAACTCTGGCTAGCGGAACCTACGAGCAGTACTTC
CASSLTLASGTYEQYF
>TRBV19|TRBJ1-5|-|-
TGTGCCAGTAGTATAGGGTCGGGGGGCGGTCAGCCCCAGCATTTT
CASSIGSGGGQPQHF
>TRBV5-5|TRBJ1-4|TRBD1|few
TGTGCCAGCAGCTTGGACAGGGGCCGTGAAAAACTGTTTTTT
CASSLDRGREKLFF
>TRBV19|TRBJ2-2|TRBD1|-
TGTGCCAGCAAAGGACAGGGGGCTCCCGGGGAGCTGTTTTTT
CASKGQGAPGELFF
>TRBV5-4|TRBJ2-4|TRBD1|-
TGTGCCAGCAGCACCCAGACAGGGCGGGACATTCAGTACTTC
CASSTQTGRDIQYF
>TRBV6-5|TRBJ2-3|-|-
TGTGCCAGCAGTTACAACGGGGGTGAGAGGGCAGATACGCAGTATTTT
CASSYNGGERADTQYF
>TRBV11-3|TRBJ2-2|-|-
TGTGCCAGCAGCCGTGGACAGAACACCGGGGAGCTGTTTTTT
CASSRGQNTGELFF